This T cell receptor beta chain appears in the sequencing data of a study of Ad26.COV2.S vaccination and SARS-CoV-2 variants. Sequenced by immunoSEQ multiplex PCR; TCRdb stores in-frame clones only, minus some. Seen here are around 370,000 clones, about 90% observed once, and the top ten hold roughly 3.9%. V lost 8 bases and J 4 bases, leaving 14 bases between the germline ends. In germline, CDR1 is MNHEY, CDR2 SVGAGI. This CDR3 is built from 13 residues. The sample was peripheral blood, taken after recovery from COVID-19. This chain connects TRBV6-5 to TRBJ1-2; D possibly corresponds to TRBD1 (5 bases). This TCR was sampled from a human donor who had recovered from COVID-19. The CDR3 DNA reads TGTGCCAGCCGGGGGAGGGTGGGCTATGGCTACACCTTC. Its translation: CASRGRVGYGYTF.